Following are 4 T cell receptor beta chains from one sample sequenced in a study of monozygotic twins with inflammatory bowel disease. TCRdb reprocessed the 5' RACE reads; each CDR3 protein has one entry and no DNA is given. The sample totals around 410,000 distinct CDR3 sequences. The sample was blood. The source is a human donor with ulcerative colitis or Crohn's disease, or a healthy co-twin of an affected twin (not recorded which).

V and J are TRBV7-2 and TRBJ2-7; the D gene TCRdb calls, TRBD2, cannot be checked with no DNA. The CDR3 is made up of 13 amino acids. Germline V gives CDR1 SGHTA, CDR2 FQGNSA. CDR3 sequence reads: CASSIDAGGEQYF. The variable domain in full, completed from reference TRBV7-2 and TRBJ2-7, reads GAGVSQSPSNKVTEKGKDVELRCDPISGHTALYWYRQSLGQGLEFLIYFQGNSAPDKSGLPSDRFSAERTGGSVSTLTIQRTQQEDSAVYLCASSIDAGGEQYFGPGTRLTVT.

CDR3 sequence reads: CSARVSGTSDTQYF. The rearrangement uses TRBV20-1 and TRBJ2-3; TCRdb's assignment of TRBD2 cannot be checked, as there is no DNA. CDR1 is DFQATT, CDR2 SNEGSKA, per germline (reference sequence). The CDR3 is 14 amino acids.

The gene calls are TRBV12-3 or TRBV12-4 and TRBJ1-3; TCRdb reports TRBD1, a call that lacks DNA to check it against. CDR3 length: 16 amino acids. CDR3: CASSLLLRGSGNTIYF.

The chain carries TRBV28 and TRBJ2-2; TCRdb's D gene call, TRBD1, goes unchecked for lack of DNA. Germline CDR1 reads MDHEN; CDR2 reads SYDVKM. CDR3 length equals 15 residues. This chain's CDR3 is CASSTGSGASGELFF.